This T cell receptor (beta chain) was sequenced for a study of blood T cell repertoires in COVID-19 (dated by TCRdb to about 2020). For the study in its entirety: Collaborator samples came from the United States, Italy and Spain and covered acute and convalescent phases of COVID-19. The sample metadata nearly always contained a de-identified subject ID, COVID-19 status, age in years and sex. HLA class I and class II types, where available, came from metadata supplied by the sample provider rather than from assay-based typing. Subjects who had been exposed to COVID-19, were actively infected with it, or had recovered from it provided the deeply sampled blood TCRbeta repertoires that made up the dataset. The repertoires were made available in a free public database intended to serve as a resource for research on the immune response to SARS-CoV-2. The prospective study material was composed of cDNA or gDNA derived from T cells, B-cell-depleted T cells, or PBMCs. The samples were drawn from two sources: the first 160 participants of the ongoing ImmuneRACE study, and 950 to 1,500 subjects contributed by 6 global collaborators.

What the study reported, not specific to this receptor: The quantity of clinical and demographic metadata differed by source and by participant and was supplied without curation.

On this clone itself: Its antigen is currently not known. No much larger clone is present one base from it, and per-base qualities are unavailable.

The collaborating institutions used their own protocols to collect whole blood in K2EDTA tubes. For TCRbeta analysis, collaborators shipped samples as frozen whole blood, isolated PBMCs, or DNA extracted from either of those sample types. The immunoSEQ Assay, a bias-controlled multiplex PCR, was used to amplify TCRbeta CDR3 regions from genomic DNA. From the authors' description of their analysis: The number of nucleated cells in each sample was estimated by amplification of reference gene primers within the assay. To quantify the absolute abundance of each unique TCRbeta CDR3 rearrangement, sequence reads were collapsed and filtered. For each sample, productive Simpson clonality was calculated as the square root of Simpson's diversity index across productive rearrangements. TCRdb stores this immuneACCESS table with in-frame sequences only. Part of the clones is absent; in the studies checked, under half of the shortfall reflects unresolved V genes, and no reason is known for the rest. The DNA was the basis for D and trimming; V, J and clone size are from that table. The sample includes 88,000 or so clones, with approximately 80% observed a single time. Clones ranked in the top ten supply approximately 12% of the sample.

The receptor's source is an elderly man with acute or convalescent COVID-19. The sequenced sample consisted of peripheral blood.

The CDR3 protein is CASSSPGSNGYTF. The sequenced DNA: TGTGCCAGCAGTTCTCCGGGTTCCAATGGCTACACCTTC. The chain is assembled from TRBV12-3 or TRBV12-4 and TRBJ1-2, with no D gene named confidently. Its CDR3 holds 13 amino acids, cysteine through phenylalanine. Kept here is only the CDR3 DNA, which spans 39 bases and is read in frame from base 1. V is clipped by 4 bases and J by 6 bases, and the sequence between their germline boundaries is 12 bases long.